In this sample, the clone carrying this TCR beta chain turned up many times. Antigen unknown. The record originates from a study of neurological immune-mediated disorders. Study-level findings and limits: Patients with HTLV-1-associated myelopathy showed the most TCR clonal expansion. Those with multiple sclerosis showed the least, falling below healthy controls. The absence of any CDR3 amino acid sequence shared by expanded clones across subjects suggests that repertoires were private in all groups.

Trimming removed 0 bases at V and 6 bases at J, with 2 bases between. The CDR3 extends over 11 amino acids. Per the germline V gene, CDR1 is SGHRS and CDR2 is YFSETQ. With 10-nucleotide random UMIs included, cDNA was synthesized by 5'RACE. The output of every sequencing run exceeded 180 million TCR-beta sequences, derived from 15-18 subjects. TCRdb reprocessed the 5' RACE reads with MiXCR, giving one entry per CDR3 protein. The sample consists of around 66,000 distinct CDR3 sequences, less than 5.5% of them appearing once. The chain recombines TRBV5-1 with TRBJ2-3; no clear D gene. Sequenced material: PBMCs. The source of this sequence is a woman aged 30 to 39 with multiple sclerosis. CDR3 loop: CASSLEDTQYF. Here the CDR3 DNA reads TGCGCCAGCAGCTTGGAGGATACGCAGTATTTT.